This T cell receptor beta chain is drawn from a study of sequential checkpoint blockade in melanoma. Turning to the study itself: Arm A got nivolumab then ipilimumab; arm B the reverse, 1:1.

The CDR3 runs 13 residues. The V gene's germline CDR1 is SGHVS and CDR2 FQNEAQ. V was shortened by 4 bases and J by 5 bases, with 11 bases between the two germline ends. Libraries were prepared by immunoSEQ multiplex PCR; TCRdb keeps only in-frame clonotypes and omits some of them. The sample includes about 20,000 clones, approximately 80% seen only once; the top ten take roughly 56%. Treatment meaning: randomized to nivolumab then ipilimumab (arm A) or the reverse (arm B). PBMC sorting kept live CD3+CD8+ cells without CD19 or CD56. This chain links TRBV7-8 with TRBJ1-1; D call uncertain. Sequenced here: CD8+ T cells sorted from blood (inferred from file names), sampled from a patient given nivolumab and ipilimumab in sequence. The receptor comes from a human donor with melanoma. The CDR3 nucleotides read TGTGCCAGCAGCTCGACCGGGAAGACTGAAGCTTTCTTT. Protein: CASSSTGKTEAFF. Full variable domain (missing parts from reference TRBV7-8 and TRBJ1-1): GAGVSQSPRYKVAKRGQDVALRCDPISGHVSLFWYQQALGQGPEFLTYFQNEAQLDKSGLPSDRFFAERPEGSVSTLKIQRTQQEDSAVYLCASSSTGKTEAFFGQGTRLTVV.